Sequencing of this TCR beta chain was carried out in a study of T-cell reconstitution after alpha-beta-depleted transplantation in children. With V trimmed by 6 bases and J by 1 base, 10 bases remained unmatched. CDR3 size: 16 residues. In germline, CDR1 is MDHEN, CDR2 SYDVKM. The authors prepared the TCRbeta library with unique molecular identifiers. TCRdb called the PCR reads again in MiXCR, with one record for every CDR3 protein. The sample shows roughly 350,000 distinct CDR3 sequences, under 13% of them seen only once. The clonotype originates from a human donor who donated a stem cell graft to a child with acute lymphoblastic leukemia. The chain couples TRBV28 to TRBJ2-7; TRBD1 matches 9 bases. This specimen consisted of PBMCs from the stem cell graft donor, obtained from the stem cell graft. The CDR3 region is CASSAPGTGSSYEQYF. CDR3 sequence (DNA): TGTGCCAGCAGCGCCCCCGGGACAGGGTCATCCTACGAGCAGTACTTC.